A selection of T cell receptor beta chains follows, all from one sample in a study of post-analysis software for immune sequencing data. TCRdb used MiXCR to reprocess the PCR reads, holding one entry per CDR3 protein. The table has hundreds of thousands of distinct CDR3 sequences, approximately 30% seen once. Sequenced: blood. The receptors were sampled from a girl aged 10-17 years with multiple sclerosis. CDR3s include the opening cysteine and the closing phenylalanine or tryptophan. The D gene is left open where the match is weak. The listing skips clone size in some rows; elsewhere it reads once, few, many or a size class.

clone size,D gene,V gene,J gene,CDR3 DNA,CDR3 protein
NA,TRBD1,TRBV12-3/TRBV12-4,TRBJ1-2,TGTGCCAGCAGCAACGGACAGGGGAGTCTAGGCTACACCTTC,CASSNGQGSLGYTF
NA,NA,TRBV11-2,TRBJ2-7,TGTGCCAGCAGCTCCGGAGGGTACTACGAGCAGTACTTC,CASSSGGYYEQYF
NA,TRBD1,TRBV4-3,TRBJ1-2,TGCGCCAGCAGCCAAGAGACAGGCGGGGACAGGGGGCTCTATGGCTACACCTTC,CASSQETGGDRGLYGYTF
NA,NA,TRBV7-9,TRBJ1-4,TGTGCCAGCAGCCGAATGCAGGGCTATGAAAAACTGTTTTTT,CASSRMQGYEKLFF
NA,NA,TRBV7-2,TRBJ2-1,TGTGCCAGCAGCTTATATGGACAATCCTACAATGAGCAGTTCTTC,CASSLYGQSYNEQFF
many,NA,TRBV3-1,TRBJ1-2,TGTGCCAGCAGCCAAGATCGGGGTTATGGCTACACCTTC,CASSQDRGYGYTF
NA,NA,TRBV14,TRBJ2-3,TGTGCCAGCAGCCAGAACACGGGACTCCTAATCACGCAGTATTTT,CASSQNTGLLITQYF
NA,NA,TRBV7-2,TRBJ1-2,TGTGCCAGCAGCTCTAACACTGCCCCCTATGGCTACACCTTC,CASSSNTAPYGYTF
NA,NA,TRBV20-1,TRBJ2-1,TGCAGTGCTAGAGATGGTGGGGCTGAGCAGTTCTTC,CSARDGGAEQFF
NA,TRBD1,TRBV7-2,TRBJ2-1,TGTGCCAGCAGCCTACGACAGGGACGCTCCTACAATGAGCAGTTCTTC,CASSLRQGRSYNEQFF
few,TRBD2,TRBV6-5,TRBJ2-3,TGTGCCAGCAGTTACTTTAGGGCTAGCGGGAAAACAGATACGCAGTATTTT,CASSYFRASGKTDTQYF
NA,NA,TRBV7-2,TRBJ2-5,TGTGCCAGCAGCTTCGCCCCGCCGGAGACCCAGTACTTC,CASSFAPPETQYF
NA,NA,TRBV27,TRBJ1-6,TGTGCCAGCAGCCACCGCCCCTTTAAGGCTAGAAATAATTCACCCCTCCACTTT,CASSHRPFKARNNSPLHF
NA,TRBD1,TRBV20-1,TRBJ2-7,TGCAGTGCTAGTGCTACAGGGGGCCCGGGAGAGCAGTACTTC,CSASATGGPGEQYF
NA,NA,TRBV9,TRBJ1-6,TGTGCCAGCAGCGTAGATCAGGGTGTCGAGTCACCCCTCCACTTT,CASSVDQGVESPLHF
NA,TRBD1,TRBV28,TRBJ1-1,TGTGCCAGCAGTTTCGCGGGACAGGGTAGAGGACCTGAAGCTTTCTTT,CASSFAGQGRGPEAFF
many,NA,TRBV29-1,TRBJ2-3,TGCAGCGTGGAAGCCCGCACAGATACGCAGTATTTT,CSVEARTDTQYF
NA,TRBD2,TRBV11-2,TRBJ2-1,TGTGCCAGCAGCCCAGAAGGGTTAGCGGGTTCTGAGCAGTTCTTC,CASSPEGLAGSEQFF
NA,TRBD2,TRBV5-1,TRBJ2-3,TGCGCCAGCCTACCGACACGGGGGGCAGATACGCAGTATTTT,CASLPTRGADTQYF
few,TRBD1,TRBV29-1,TRBJ2-3,TGCAGCGTAGAGACAGGGGGCACAGATACGCAGTATTTT,CSVETGGTDTQYF
few,NA,TRBV7-8,TRBJ1-2,TGTGCCAGCAGCTTAGTTACCGCCAACTATGGCTACACCTTC,CASSLVTANYGYTF
few,NA,TRBV28,TRBJ2-7,TGTGCCAGCGCGGGCCCCACGATCTACGAGCAGTACTTC,CASAGPTIYEQYF
NA,NA,TRBV6-2/TRBV6-3,TRBJ2-7,TGTGCCAGCAGTTGGGTCAGCTCCTACGAGCAGTACTTC,CASSWVSSYEQYF
NA,NA,TRBV12-3/TRBV12-4,TRBJ1-1,TGTGCCAGCAATCGCAGGGATGGTACTGAAGCTTTCTTT,CASNRRDGTEAFF
NA,TRBD2,TRBV20-1,TRBJ2-3,TGCAGTGCTAGCTTTCCGGACGGCCGGGGGGGAGATACGCAGTATTTT,CSASFPDGRGGDTQYF
NA,NA,TRBV7-2,TRBJ1-4,TGTGCCAGCAGCCTCCGGACCATCTCAGAAAAACTGTTTTTT,CASSLRTISEKLFF
many,NA,TRBV5-1,TRBJ2-4,TGCGCCAGCAGCTTGGACGTCGCCGTTTACAAAAACATTCAGTACTTC,CASSLDVAVYKNIQYF
few,TRBD2,TRBV7-2,TRBJ2-5,TGTGCCAGCAGCTTAGGGCCTCCAGCGGGGGCGTTAGAGACCCAGTACTTC,CASSLGPPAGALETQYF
many,TRBD2,TRBV20-1,TRBJ2-7,TGCAGTGCTAGCGGGAGGACCAATACCTACGAGCAGTACTTC,CSASGRTNTYEQYF